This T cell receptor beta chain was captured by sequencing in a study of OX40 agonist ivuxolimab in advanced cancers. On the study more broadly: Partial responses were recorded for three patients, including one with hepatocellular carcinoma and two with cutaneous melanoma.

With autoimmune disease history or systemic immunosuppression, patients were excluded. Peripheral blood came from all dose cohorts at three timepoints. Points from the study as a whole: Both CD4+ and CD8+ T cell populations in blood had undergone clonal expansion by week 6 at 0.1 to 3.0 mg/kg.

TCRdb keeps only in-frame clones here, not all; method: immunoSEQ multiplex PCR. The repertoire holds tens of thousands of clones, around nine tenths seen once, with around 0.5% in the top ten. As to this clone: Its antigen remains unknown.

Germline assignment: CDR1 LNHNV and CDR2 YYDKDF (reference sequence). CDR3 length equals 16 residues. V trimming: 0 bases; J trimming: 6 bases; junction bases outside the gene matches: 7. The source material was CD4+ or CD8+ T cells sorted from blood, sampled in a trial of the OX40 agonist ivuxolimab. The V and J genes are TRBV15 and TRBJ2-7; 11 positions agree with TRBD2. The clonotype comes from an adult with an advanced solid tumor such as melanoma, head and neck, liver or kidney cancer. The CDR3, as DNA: TGTGCCACCAGCAGAGAGGCTAGCGGGGGGATGAGCGAGCAGTACTTC. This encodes CATSREASGGMSEQYF.